A selection of T cell receptor beta chains follows, all from one sample in a study of blood T cells in healthy people across ages. TCRdb reprocessed the 5' RACE reads with MiXCR, giving one entry per CDR3 protein. The repertoire holds hundreds of thousands of distinct CDR3 sequences, with less than 25% as singletons. The data also belong to a second study, concerning T cells of mothers and their children.

The sample comprised blood. These receptors came from a boy aged 5-17 years in good health. The CDR3 runs from the conserved cysteine through the conserved F or W. The D gene is left open where the match is weak. Clone size is given for some rows only: seen once, a few or many times, or a class if the clone is expanded.

v_gene	d_gene	abundance	j_gene	CDR3nt	CDR3aa
TRBV2	TRBD1	few	TRBJ2-7	TGTGCCAGCAGCAAAACTACAGGGGCCAACTACGAGCAGTACTTC	CASSKTTGANYEQYF
TRBV28	TRBD1	few	TRBJ1-2	TGTGCCAGCAGGGCCTACAGGGGGCTAACCAATGGCTACACCTTC	CASRAYRGLTNGYTF
TRBV4-2	TRBD2	-	TRBJ2-1	TGTGCCAGCAGCCAAGAGATACTAGCGGGAGGGGCCCCTTACAATGAGCAGTTCTTC	CASSQEILAGGAPYNEQFF
TRBV4-1	-	many	TRBJ1-3	TGCGCCAGCAGCCAAGATCATCACAACACCATATATTTT	CASSQDHHNTIYF
TRBV6-2/TRBV6-3	-	-	TRBJ2-7	TGTGCCAGCAGTTACTCGCAGGGAGTGTTCGACGAGCAGTACTTC	CASSYSQGVFDEQYF
TRBV5-8	TRBD2	few	TRBJ2-5	TGTGCCAGCAGCCCGGGACTAGCGGGGACCTTCCAAGAGACCCAGTACTTC	CASSPGLAGTFQETQYF
TRBV9	-	-	TRBJ2-6	TGTGCCAGCAGCGTAGATGGAGGGGCAGGCTCTACTGGGGCCGACGTCCTGACCTTC	CASSVDGGAGSTGADVLTF
TRBV29-1	TRBD2	-	TRBJ2-3	TGCAGCGTCAGACTAGCGGGGGCAGATACGCAGTATTTT	CSVRLAGADTQYF
TRBV18	-	-	TRBJ2-7	TGTGCCAGCTCACAGGGTCCCGTGAACGAGCAGTACTTC	CASSQGPVNEQYF
TRBV20-1	TRBD1	few	TRBJ1-1	TGCACCTTCTCAGGGGGAAACGGGAACACTGAAGCTTTCTTT	CTFSGGNGNTEAFF